The 20 T cell receptor beta chains below all came from one sample that was sequenced in a study of blood T cell repertoires in COVID-19. TCRdb's copy holds only in-frame clones and misses some; the assay was immunoSEQ multiplex PCR. The sample shows some 210,000 clones, about 83% of them seen only once. Sequencing was carried out using peripheral blood. Receptors originate from a woman in her seventies with active or convalescent COVID-19.

The V and J genes are TRBV5-1 and TRBJ2-4, with TRBD2 identical over 14 bases. J was trimmed by 8 bases and V by 4 bases; bases with no gene match: 8. The germline gives CDR1 SGHRS, CDR2 YFSETQ. This CDR3 region has 16 residues. CDR3 region: CASSLPGLAGVDIQYF. The CDR3 coding sequence is TGCGCCAGCAGCCTTCCGGGACTAGCGGGAGTAGACATTCAGTACTTC.

This chain joins TRBV11-2 and TRBJ2-1; TRBD2 matches at 10 bases. This CDR3 contains 17 residues. Trimming at V came to 1 base and at J to 4 bases, leaving 7 bases not matched to a gene. Per the germline V gene, CDR1 is SGHAT and CDR2 is FQNNGV. The chain's CDR3 is CASSLGGAGGLYNEQFF. The CDR3 nucleotides read TGTGCCAGCAGCTTAGGGGGAGCGGGAGGGCTATACAATGAGCAGTTCTTC. Filled out from reference TRBV11-2 and TRBJ2-1, the complete variable domain reads EAGVAQSPRYKIIEKRQSVAFWCNPISGHATLYWYQQILGQGPKLLIQFQNNGVVDDSQLPKDRFSAERLKGVDSTLKIQPAKLEDSAVYLCASSLGGAGGLYNEQFFGPGTRLTVL.

The rearrangement uses TRBV27 and TRBJ2-5, with D possibly matching TRBD2 (6 bases). This CDR3 comprises 14 residues. V lost 2 bases to trimming and J lost 5 bases, with 12 bases between them. CDR1 is MNHEY, CDR2 SMNVEV, per germline (reference sequence). The CDR3 here is CASSLASVGETQYF. The CDR3 bases are TGTGCCAGCAGTTTAGCTAGCGTCGGGGAGACCCAGTACTTC.

The chain carries TRBV28 and TRBJ2-1; D is uncertain. CDR1 and CDR2 (germline): MDHEN, SYDVKM. With 6 bases removed from V and 10 bases from J, the gap between germline ends came to 13 bases. CDR3 length: 12 residues. Written as DNA, the CDR3 is TGTGCCAGCAGCCCTGGCCTCGGGGAGCAGTTCTTC. Amino acids: CASSPGLGEQFF.

The chain joins TRBV5-1 to TRBJ1-6, with D unresolved. The CDR3 is 15 amino acids. V lost 7 bases, J lost 2 bases, and 13 bases lay in between. The V gene's germline CDR1 is SGHRS and CDR2 YFSETQ. The CDR3 DNA reads as TGCGCCAGCCCTAGGACGGGGACCTATAATTCACCCCTCCACTTT. Translating it yields CASPRTGTYNSPLHF.

The chain uses TRBV2 and TRBJ2-7; D perhaps matches TRBD2 (5 bases). The germline CDR1 and CDR2 sequences are SNHLY and FYNNEI. V lost 10 bases and J lost 0, with 13 bases in between. CDR3 length: 13 amino acids. The CDR3 here is CATADLSSYEQYF. CDR3 bases: TGTGCCACCGCGGACTTAAGCTCCTACGAGCAGTACTTC.

J is TRBJ2-7 and V is TRBV7-3; D unclear. V lost 1 base and J lost 0, with 13 bases in between. This CDR3 contains 16 residues. Germline CDR1 reads SGHTA; CDR2 reads FQGTGA. The CDR3, as DNA: TGTGCCAGCAGCTTAAGGAGACCCATCCCCTCCTACGAGCAGTACTTC. Amino acid sequence: CASSLRRPIPSYEQYF. Looking up the rest from reference TRBV7-3 and TRBJ2-7 gives the full variable domain: GAGVSQTPSNKVTEKGKYVELRCDPISGHTALYWYRQSLGQGPEFLIYFQGTGAADDSGLPNDRFFAVRPEGSVSTLKIQRTERGDSAVYLCASSLRRPIPSYEQYFGPGTRLTVT.

The V and J genes are TRBV24-1 and TRBJ2-3; D perhaps matches TRBD2 (6 bases). The CDR3 runs 15 residues. V was cut by 3 bases and J by 6 bases, with 15 bases left in between. Germline V gene sequence: CDR1 KGHDR, CDR2 SFDVKD. CDR3 amino acids: CATSDRDSPADTQYF. DNA for the CDR3: TGTGCCACCAGTGATCGGGACTCCCCAGCGGATACGCAGTATTTT.

The genes are TRBV19 and TRBJ1-2, with D possibly matching TRBD1 (6 bases). CDR3 length: 14 amino acids. Germline V gene sequence: CDR1 LNHDA, CDR2 SQIVND (reference sequence). The ends were cut back, 5 bases at V and 3 bases at J, with 13 bases in the middle. CDR3 loop: CASSLTGTHYGYTF. The CDR3 region has the DNA TGTGCCAGTAGTTTGACCGGGACACACTATGGCTACACCTTC.

V gene TRBV20-1 combines with J gene TRBJ2-7, with D possibly matching TRBD2 (6 bases). The CDR3 consists of 14 residues. CDR1 and CDR2 (germline): DFQATT, SNEGSKA (reference sequence). V was shortened by 3 bases and J by 4 bases, with 16 bases between the two germline ends. DNA of the CDR3: TGCAGTGCTAGTCCCCGGGAGCCGGGTTACGAGCAGTACTTC. This sequence encodes CSASPREPGYEQYF.

The chain uses TRBV19 and TRBJ2-1, with 10 positions matching TRBD1. V gave up 7 bases and J gave up 3 bases; unmatched junction bases: 9. Germline lookup yields CDR1 LNHDA and CDR2 SQIVND (reference sequence). The CDR3 contains 16 residues. The CDR3 reads CASNIRQGAYYNEQFF. The CDR3 DNA reads TGTGCCAGTAATATTCGACAGGGGGCTTACTACAATGAGCAGTTCTTC. The whole variable domain, remainder taken from reference TRBV19 and TRBJ2-1, is DGGITQSPKYLFRKEGQNVTLSCEQNLNHDAMYWYRQDPGQGLRLIYYSQIVNDFQKGDIAEGYSVSREKKESFPLTVTSAQKNPTAFYLCASNIRQGAYYNEQFFGPGTRLTVL.

The chain carries TRBV19 and TRBJ2-2; D is unclear. The length of the CDR3 is 13 residues. The V gene lost 6 bases and the J gene lost 5 bases, with 10 bases spanning the gap. Per germline, CDR1 LNHDA and CDR2 SQIVND (reference sequence). CDR3 amino acids: CASSPQLTGELFF. Here the CDR3 DNA reads TGTGCCAGTAGCCCACAGCTAACCGGGGAGCTGTTTTTT.

This clone has a handful of counts. V usage is TRBV18 and J usage is TRBJ1-2; tentative D call: TRBD1 (5 bases). CDR1 KGHSH and CDR2 LQKENI come from the germline V gene. This CDR3 has 12 residues. V lost 2 bases to trimming and J lost 5 bases, with 6 bases between them. The chain's CDR3 is CASSPDSYGYTF. The CDR3 coding sequence is TGTGCCAGCTCACCAGACAGTTATGGCTACACCTTC.

This clone came up a few times. The rearrangement uses TRBV5-1 and TRBJ2-1; 9 nucleotides agree with TRBD2. With V trimmed by 0 bases and J by 12 bases, 13 bases remained unmatched. The germline gives CDR1 SGHRS, CDR2 YFSETQ. The CDR3 extends over 16 amino acids. The DNA for the CDR3 is TGCGCCAGCAGCTTGGACGGACTAGCGCCTATGGGGGTGCAGTTCTTC. It encodes CASSLDGLAPMGVQFF.

This clone was observed once. One end of the junction fails to match germline, which may point to a read error. The chain couples TRBV5-1 to TRBJ1-1, with D maybe TRBD1 (6 bases). The germline CDR1 and CDR2 sequences are SGHRS and YFSETQ. The CDR3 extends over 14 amino acids. DNA for the CDR3: TGCGCCAGCAGCTTGAAGGGGGGGAACGCTGAAGCTTTCTTT. It translates to CASSLKGGNAEAFF.

The chain uses TRBV5-3 and TRBJ1-5; perhaps TRBD1 as D (6 bases). TRBV5-3 is sorted into the ORF group, with uncertain function. Trimming removed 0 bases from V and 2 bases from J, with 6 bases in between. The CDR3 is 14 amino acids. The CDR3 bases are TGTGCCAGAAGCTTGGACAGGGGCAATCAGCCCCAGCATTTT. It yields the protein CARSLDRGNQPQHF.

The chain's CDR3 is CASSPGAGGITRSYNEQFF. The CDR3 DNA reads TGTGCCAGCTCCCCGGGAGCGGGAGGGATAACACGCTCCTACAATGAGCAGTTCTTC. V usage is TRBV18 and J usage is TRBJ2-1; the match to TRBD2 covers 10 bases. V was pared by 6 bases and J by 0 bases, with 14 bases of the junction left unmatched. The V gene's germline CDR1 is KGHSH and CDR2 LQKENI. CDR3 length: 19 residues.

The J gene is TRBJ1-6, the V gene TRBV6-5; TRBD1 matches 7 bases. V shed 4 bases and J 10 bases; nucleotides not matched to a gene: 4. This CDR3 contains 13 residues. Looked up from germline, CDR1 is MNHEY and CDR2 is SVGAGI. DNA of the CDR3: TGTGCCAGCAGTTCCAGGGGGAACTCACCCCTCCACTTT. Its protein is CASSSRGNSPLHF.

This sequence joins TRBV5-1 and TRBJ2-3, with 11 bases aligning to TRBD2. The J segment lost 3 bases and the V segment lost 0 bases, leaving 9 bases of the junction unmatched. Per the germline V gene, CDR1 is SGHRS and CDR2 is YFSETQ. The CDR3 has 18 residues. The CDR3 DNA follows: TGCGCCAGCAGCTTGGACGGACTAGCGGGTGAGGTTACAGATACGCAGTATTTT. It translates to CASSLDGLAGEVTDTQYF.

The V gene is TRBV5-1, the J gene TRBJ2-1; a weak D match, TRBD1 (6 bases). Looked up from germline, CDR1 is SGHRS and CDR2 is YFSETQ. This CDR3 region has 18 residues. Deletions cut 3 bases from V and 4 bases from J, with 23 bases between. This CDR3 is CASSSLPDSHTAYNEQFF. The CDR3 region has the DNA TGCGCCAGCAGCTCACTACCGGACAGCCATACCGCTTACAATGAGCAGTTCTTC.